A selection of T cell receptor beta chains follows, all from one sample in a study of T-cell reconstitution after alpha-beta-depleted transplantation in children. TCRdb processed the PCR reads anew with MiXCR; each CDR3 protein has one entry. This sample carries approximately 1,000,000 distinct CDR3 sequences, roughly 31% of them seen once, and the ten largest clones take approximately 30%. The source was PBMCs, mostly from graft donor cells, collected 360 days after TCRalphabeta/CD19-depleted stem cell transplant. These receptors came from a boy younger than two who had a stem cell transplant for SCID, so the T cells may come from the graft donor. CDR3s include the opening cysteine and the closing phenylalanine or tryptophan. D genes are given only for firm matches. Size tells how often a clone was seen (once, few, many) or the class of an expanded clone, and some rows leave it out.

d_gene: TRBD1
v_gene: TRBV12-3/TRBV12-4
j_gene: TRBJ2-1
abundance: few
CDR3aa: CASRQQTGVNEQFF
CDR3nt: TGTGCCAGCAGGCAGCAGACAGGGGTCAATGAGCAGTTCTTC

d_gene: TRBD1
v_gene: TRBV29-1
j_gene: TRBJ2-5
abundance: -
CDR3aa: CSVEGETGSTLETQYF
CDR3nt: TGCAGCGTTGAAGGGGAGACAGGGTCGACTTTGGAGACCCAGTACTTC

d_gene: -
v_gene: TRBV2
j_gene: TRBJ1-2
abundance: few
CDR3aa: CASNPTRNYGYTF
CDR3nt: TGTGCCAGCAACCCGACAAGGAACTATGGCTACACCTTC

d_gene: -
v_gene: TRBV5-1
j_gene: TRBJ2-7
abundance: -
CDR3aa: CASSLGGDYEQYF
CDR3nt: TGCGCCAGCAGCTTGGGGGGGGATTACGAGCAGTACTTC

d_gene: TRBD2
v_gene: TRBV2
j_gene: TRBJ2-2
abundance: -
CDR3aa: CASSASGGVTGELFF
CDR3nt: TGTGCCAGCAGTGCCAGCGGGGGCGTCACCGGGGAGCTGTTTTTT

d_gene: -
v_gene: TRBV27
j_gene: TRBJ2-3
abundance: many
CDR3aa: CASRSGREDTQYF
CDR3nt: TGTGCCAGCAGATCAGGGCGGGAAGATACGCAGTATTTT

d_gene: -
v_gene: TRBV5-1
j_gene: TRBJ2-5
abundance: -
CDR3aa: CASSLQGKETQYF
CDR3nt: TGCGCCAGCAGCTTGCAGGGGAAAGAGACCCAGTACTTC

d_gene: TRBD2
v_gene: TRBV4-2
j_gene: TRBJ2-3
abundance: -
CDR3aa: CASSQIPGLASNTQYF
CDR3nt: TGTGCCAGCAGCCAAATTCCGGGACTAGCTTCAAATACGCAGTATTTT

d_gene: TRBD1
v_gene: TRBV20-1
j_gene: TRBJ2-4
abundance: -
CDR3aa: CSAPGTGKNIQYF
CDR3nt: TGCAGTGCTCCGGGGACAGGCAAAAACATTCAGTACTTC

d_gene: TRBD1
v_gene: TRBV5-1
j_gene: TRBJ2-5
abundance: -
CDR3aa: CASSLATGVGETQYF
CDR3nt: TGCGCCAGCAGCTTGGCGACAGGGGTGGGAGAGACCCAGTACTTC